This T cell receptor beta chain was sequenced in a study of T cell repertoires in cytomegalovirus infection. Looking at the study overall: Selection of CMV epitopes for the study included recently identified HLA-C-restricted and well-studied HLA-B-restricted ones. CMV infection and matching HLA type were both indicated by public TCR beta signatures.

The length of the CDR3 is 15 residues. CDR1 SGHVS and CDR2 FQNEAQ come from the germline V gene. Trimming removed 2 bases at V and 6 bases at J, with 16 bases between. TCRdb independently ran MiXCR on the reads; one entry per CDR3 protein. The sample carries about a million distinct CDR3 sequences, 30% to 40% recorded once. Study findings and constraints: Cumulative frequency of public TCR beta families picked out carriers of CMV plus the relevant HLA. The ex vivo response showed dominance by HLA-C-restricted CMV-specific TCR beta clonotypes.

This clonotype appeared a few times. What it recognizes is unknown. The chain uses TRBV7-8 and TRBJ1-2; perhaps TRBD1 as D (5 bases). This clonotype originated in a human donor in good health (CMV status not recorded). Some clones in this sample may be carry-over from other donors' samples. The specimen was cultured CD8+ T cells from PBMCs, collected from culture after CMV antigen stimulation. The DNA for the CDR3 is TGTGCCAGCAGCTTATTTCCAGGGTATTCGGATGGCTACACCTTC. Translation: CASSLFPGYSDGYTF.